This T cell receptor beta chain derives from a study of regulatory T cells in long-lasting Graves disease. Study context: Positive TSH receptor antibodies alongside over 5 years of antithyroid drugs were what marked Graves' disease as persistent. Study findings and constraints: Persistent patients shared some 2,500 public clonotypes among themselves. Newly diagnosed patients shared fewer, at about 890.

Arm-PCR of CDR3 regions and iRepertoire HTBI primers were used to build TCR beta libraries. As processed by the authors: Identification yielded approximately 60 TRBV and more than 12 TRBJ segments across samples. TCRdb reanalysed the multiplex PCR reads using MiXCR and keeps one entry per CDR3 protein. The V and J calls follow TCRdb's processing rather than the paper's. This table has under 500,000 distinct CDR3 sequences, about a fifth appearing once. Germline loops: CDR1 MNHNS, CDR2 SASEGT. Trimming took 4 bases from V and 1 from J, leaving 10 bases between them. The CDR3 spans 15 residues. Stated time point: persistent/refractory GD, antithyroid drugs over 5 years with positive TRAb. There was RNA extracted from PBMCs, and the TCR library was made from it. Patients came through an endocrinology department, and that department was in Xi'an, China. This clonotype appeared many times. Antigen specificity is unknown.

This specimen was peripheral blood mononuclear cells (PBMCs), taken when the disease was refractory, from a patient treated with antithyroid drugs. This sequence joins TRBV6-1 and TRBJ2-2, with D unclear. This clonotype was sampled from a female donor with Graves disease. The CDR3, as DNA: TGTGCCAGCAGTGGCCTGGGCCTGAACACCGGGGAGCTGTTTTTT. Its protein product is CASSGLGLNTGELFF.